The 30 T cell receptor beta chains below come from one sample, sequenced in a study of CD8+CD57+ T cells in acquired aplastic anemia (dated by TCRdb to the late 2010s). For sequencing, an Illumina HiSeq 2000 was employed. TCR beta VDJ combination and CDR3 sequence profiling used genomic DNA as the template. TCRdb reprocessed the public reads (quality trimming at Q25 with fastp, clone calling with MiXCR) and kept in-frame beta chains. Every distinct CDR3 protein forms one entry, paired with its most common genes and DNA. For this sample there are around 400,000 distinct CDR3 sequences; around 72% appear just once. The ten most abundant clones make up around 4% of the sample. The source material was sorted CD4+, CD8+, or CD8+CD57+ T cells (not recorded which) from PBMCs. The source of these receptors is a human donor in good health, serving as a control.

This clonotype appeared many times. The rearrangement uses TRBV5-1 and TRBJ1-5; 7 bases line up with TRBD1. Trimming took 1 base from V and 4 from J; bases not matched to a gene: 5. This CDR3 is 15 amino acids long. Germline values: CDR1 SGHRS, CDR2 YFSETQ. This chain's CDR3 is CASSLNDRENQPQHF. The CDR3 nucleotides are TGCGCCAGCAGCTTGAACGACAGGGAGAATCAGCCCCAGCATTTT.

This clonotype was counted a few times. The chain joins TRBV25-1 to TRBJ2-1; D not certain. The CDR3 loop spans 13 amino acids. V was cut by 2 bases and J by 7 bases, with 9 bases left in between. CDR1 and CDR2 from the germline V gene are MGHDK and SYGVNS. In DNA, the CDR3 is TGTGCCAGCAGTGAAAACGACCCAAATGAGCAGTTCTTC. As protein: CASSENDPNEQFF.

V and J are TRBV9 and TRBJ2-7; D not certain. Germline lookup yields CDR1 SGDLS and CDR2 YYNGEE. The CDR3 is made up of 14 amino acids. With 2 bases removed from V and 3 bases from J, the gap between germline ends came to 12 bases. Here the CDR3 DNA reads TGTGCCAGCAGCGTCTGGGGTATCGTCTACGAGCAGTACTTC. This encodes CASSVWGIVYEQYF.

This clonotype was seen only once. The junction does not match germline at one end; this may be a read error. The chain joins TRBV7-3 to TRBJ2-5; 8 bases are shared with TRBD1. Germline loops: CDR1 SGHTA, CDR2 FQGTGA. The CDR3 has 12 residues. CDR3 bases: TGTGCCAGCAGCCGGACAGGGAAGACCAAGTACTTC. Its protein is CASSRTGKTKYF.

As regards this clonotype: One end of the junction does not line up with germline, which may come from a read error. The J gene is TRBJ1-3, the V gene TRBV20-1; no firm D call. The CDR3 consists of 11 residues. The germline CDR1 and CDR2 sequences are DFQATT and SNEGSKA (reference sequence). CDR3 protein: CSARAGRDWDF. Here the CDR3 DNA reads TGCAGTGCTAGAGCAGGACGCGACTGGGATTTT.

The chain employs TRBV7-7 and TRBJ2-5; TRBD1 agrees at 9 bases. This CDR3 contains 15 residues. The V gene's germline CDR1 is SSHAT and CDR2 FNYEAQ (reference sequence). V lost 5 bases and J lost 14; bases outside the gene matches: 18. In DNA form, the CDR3 reads TGTGCCAGCAGCGCCGTTACAGGGGGCCATGAGCAGCACTACTTC. Translated: CASSAVTGGHEQHYF.

The chain combines TRBV7-2 with TRBJ2-7; 10 positions match TRBD2. This CDR3 has 15 amino acids. CDR1 is SGHTA and CDR2 is FQGNSA in the germline V gene. With 1 base clipped from V and 6 bases from J, the junction kept 6 bases outside the gene matches. CDR3 in amino acids: CASSLDASGGFEQYF. The CDR3 DNA is TGTGCCAGCAGCTTAGACGCTAGCGGGGGATTCGAGCAGTACTTC.

The V and J genes are TRBV24-1 and TRBJ1-5, with 7 bases fitting TRBD1. This CDR3 has 13 amino acids. Per germline, CDR1 KGHDR and CDR2 SFDVKD. The V and J ends lost 5 bases and 5 bases, in that order; junction bases with no gene match: 2. The CDR3 coding sequence is TGTGCCACCAGTGGTCAGGGGGATCAGCCCCAGCATTTT. It codes for CATSGQGDQPQHF.

V is TRBV6-2 or TRBV6-3 and J is TRBJ2-1; TRBD2 matches at 11 bases. The CDR3 sequence is 16 residues long. V trimming: 6 bases; J trimming: 10 bases; junction bases outside the gene matches: 14. Germline V gene sequence: CDR1 MNHEY, CDR2 SVGEGT. This CDR3 is CASRQVAGGRIEEQFF. DNA for the CDR3: TGTGCCAGCAGGCAAGTAGCGGGGGGGCGCATCGAGGAGCAGTTCTTC.

The chain combines TRBV7-9 with TRBJ2-5; D is tentatively TRBD1 or TRBD2 (5 bases each). This CDR3 spans 12 amino acids. The germline V gene encodes CDR1 SEHNR and CDR2 FQNEAQ (reference sequence). Trimming took off 5 bases at V and 7 bases at J, with 11 bases between the two ends. CDR3 in amino acids: CASSPGTGTQYF. The CDR3 DNA sequence: TGTGCCAGCAGCCCAGGGACGGGGACCCAGTACTTC.

The V and J genes are TRBV2 and TRBJ1-2; D is possibly TRBD1 (6 bases). CDR3 length: 17 amino acids. Germline-derived CDR1 and CDR2 are SNHLY and FYNNEI. The V and J ends lost 6 bases and 9 bases respectively, with 29 bases between them. For the CDR3, the DNA is TGTGCCAGCAGCCTCGATTCCAGGGGTGCAGAGTATTTGAGCTACACCTTC. Encoded protein: CASSLDSRGAEYLSYTF.

There are a few counts of this clonotype. This may be a read error, as it is one base from a much larger clone. The rearrangement uses TRBV7-3 and TRBJ2-1; 9 bases line up with TRBD1. Trimming removed 8 bases from V and 4 bases from J; junction bases left unmatched: 9. This CDR3 is built from 15 residues. The germline CDR1 and CDR2 sequences are SGHTA and FQGTGA. CDR3 loop: CASGSGQGTYNEQFF. CDR3 coding DNA: TGTGCCAGCGGCTCGGGACAGGGAACATACAATGAGCAGTTCTTC.

This clonotype was observed a single time. The junction shows a germline mismatch at one end, possibly a read error. This sequence joins TRBV7-9 and TRBJ1-2; D is possibly TRBD1 (5 bases). The length of the CDR3 is 14 residues. CDR1 is SEHNR and CDR2 is FQNEAQ in the germline V gene (reference sequence). The DNA of the CDR3 is TGTGCCAGCAGCACCACGGAGGGGACCTATGGCTGCACCTTC. Its translation is CASSTTEGTYGCTF.

This clonotype was detected many times. This CDR3 reads CASSLDDYSNQPQHF. The CDR3 coding sequence is TGCGCCAGCAGCTTAGACGATTATAGCAATCAGCCCCAGCATTTT. This chain joins TRBV5-1 and TRBJ1-5; D is unclear. The CDR3 runs to 15 residues. Trimming removed 2 bases at V and 0 bases at J, with 9 bases between. CDR1 SGHRS and CDR2 YFSETQ come from the germline V gene.

V usage is TRBV20-1 and J usage is TRBJ1-2; TRBD1 matches at 8 bases. The J segment lost 5 bases and the V segment lost 5 bases, leaving 19 bases of the junction unmatched. The CDR3 is 17 amino acids. Germline values: CDR1 DFQATT, CDR2 SNEGSKA (reference sequence). The CDR3 spells CSALPGDRWEILYGYTF. The CDR3 region has the DNA TGCAGTGCTCTTCCGGGGGACAGGTGGGAAATTCTTTATGGCTACACCTTC.

This clonotype was seen ten or more times. This chain connects TRBV6-2 or TRBV6-3 to TRBJ2-7; D unclear. Germline V gives CDR1 MNHEY, CDR2 SVGEGT. The V end was cut by 7 bases, the J end by 3 bases, with 13 bases between. The CDR3 runs 13 residues. CDR3 in amino acids: CASIREVNYEQYF. The CDR3 region has the DNA TGTGCCAGCATTAGGGAAGTTAACTACGAGCAGTACTTC.

About this clonotype itself: The germline gene is not matched at one end of the junction; a read error may be the cause. The chain joins TRBV5-1 to TRBJ2-1, with a weak D call TRBD1 (6 bases). The DNA end is a closer match to TRBJ2-7, so the J assignment may be wrong. This CDR3 spans 11 amino acids. Germline V gene lookup returns CDR1 SGHRS and CDR2 YFSETQ. DNA of the CDR3: TGTGCCAGCAGCCCGAGGGGGGAGCAGTACTTC. The encoded protein is CASSPRGEQYF.

A remark on this clonotype: One junction end does not reproduce the germline sequence, and a read error may be involved. The J gene is TRBJ1-4, the V gene TRBV7-3; D may be TRBD1 (5 bases). The germline CDR1 and CDR2 sequences are SGHTA and FQGTGA. The CDR3 has 14 amino acids. CDR3 residues: CATSRARANEKLLF. CDR3 bases: TGTGCCACCAGCAGAGCCAGGGCTAATGAAAAACTGTTGTTT.

CDR3 residues: CATWTGRSDQPQHF. The CDR3 nucleotides are TGTGCCACCTGGACAGGGCGTTCCGATCAGCCCCAGCATTTT. The chain carries TRBV24-1 and TRBJ1-5; 8 bases are shared with TRBD1. J lost 5 bases, V lost 9 bases, and 8 bases had no gene match. The CDR3 length is 14 residues. Looked up from germline, CDR1 is KGHDR and CDR2 is SFDVKD.

The J gene is TRBJ2-7, the V gene TRBV25-1, with 9 bases lining up with TRBD1. This CDR3 region has 14 residues. Per the germline V gene, CDR1 is MGHDK and CDR2 is SYGVNS. Here the CDR3 DNA reads TGTACCACCGCCACGGGACAGGGTGCGTACGAGCAGTACTTC. It codes for CTTATGQGAYEQYF.

The chain couples TRBV9 to TRBJ1-4; no firm D call. V was clipped by 6 bases and J by 10 bases, with 25 bases between them. CDR3 length: 16 amino acids. Germline V gives CDR1 SGDLS, CDR2 YYNGEE. The CDR3: CASTPTGGTSYGKLFF. CDR3 DNA: TGTGCCAGCACCCCAACTGGAGGAACATCTTATGGAAAACTGTTTTTT.

This chain connects TRBV25-1 to TRBJ1-2; TRBD1 agrees at 8 bases. J lost 4 bases, V lost 1 base, and 11 bases had no gene match. Germline-derived CDR1 and CDR2 are MGHDK and SYGVNS. This CDR3 is built from 17 residues. The DNA for the CDR3 is TGTGCCAGCAGTGAATTTTCTCCCGGGACAGGCCCCTATGGCTACACCTTC. Protein: CASSEFSPGTGPYGYTF.

This clonotype was observed once. This chain links TRBV5-1 with TRBJ1-4; D unclear. Germline V CDR1 and CDR2: SGHRS, YFSETQ. Between the trimmed V and J ends, which lost 2 bases and 6 bases, there was a span of 11 bases. This CDR3 has 14 residues. This CDR3 is CASSFVTTDEKLFF. Written as DNA, the CDR3 is TGCGCCAGCAGCTTTGTGACAACGGATGAAAAACTGTTTTTT. Full variable domain (rest looked up from reference TRBV5-1 and TRBJ1-4): KAGVTQTPRYLIKTRGQQVTLSCSPISGHRSVSWYQQTPGQGLQFLFEYFSETQRNKGNFPGRFSGRQFSNSRSEMNVSTLELGDSALYLCASSFVTTDEKLFFGSGTQLSVL.

This clonotype was seen just once. The chain uses TRBV20-1 and TRBJ2-3, with 12 nucleotides matching TRBD2. Losses at the gene ends were 5 bases for V and 7 bases for J; bases not matched to a gene: 7. Germline CDR1 reads DFQATT; CDR2 reads SNEGSKA (reference sequence). The CDR3 loop spans 14 amino acids. The CDR3 loop reads CSARTSGARYTQYF. The CDR3 coding sequence is TGCAGTGCTCGGACTAGCGGGGCACGGTATACGCAGTATTTT.

This clonotype was detected ten times or more. The rearrangement joins TRBV4-3 to TRBJ2-7; 12 nucleotides match TRBD2. Germline V gene lookup returns CDR1 LGHNA and CDR2 YSLEER. The ends lost 2 bases at V and 2 bases at J; junction bases unmatched: 1. The CDR3 is made up of 15 amino acids. CDR3 in amino acids: CASSQRLAGAYEQYF. CDR3 DNA sequence: TGCGCCAGCAGCCAACGACTAGCGGGGGCCTACGAGCAGTACTTC.

This clonotype was recorded at least ten times. This chain connects TRBV20-1 to TRBJ2-7, with TRBD2 identical over 12 bases. The length of the CDR3 is 15 residues. The junction had 7 bases not matched to a gene; V was cut back by 2 bases and J by 5 bases. The germline V gene encodes CDR1 DFQATT and CDR2 SNEGSKA (reference sequence). CDR3 bases: TGCAGTGCTAGAACAGGACTAGCGGGGATCCACGAGCAGTACTTC. It translates to CSARTGLAGIHEQYF.

This clonotype has a count of ten or more. The chain couples TRBV6-6 to TRBJ2-3, with D possibly called TRBD1 or TRBD2 (5 bases each). CDR3 size: 16 residues. Germline V lookup: CDR1 MNHNY, CDR2 SVGAGI (reference sequence). V lost 6 bases to trimming and J lost 0 bases, with 16 bases between them. DNA for the CDR3: TGTGCCAGCAGCAAAGGGACCGGGATGAGCACAGATACGCAGTATTTT. Its translation is CASSKGTGMSTDTQYF.

CDR3: CASSSDRGINSPLHF. CDR3 nucleotide sequence: TGTGCCAGCAGTTCCGACAGGGGAATCAATTCACCCCTCCACTTT. V and J are TRBV12-3 or TRBV12-4 and TRBJ1-6; TRBD1 aligns across 8 bases. The CDR3 sequence is 15 residues long. With 4 bases clipped from V and 7 bases from J, the junction kept 6 bases outside the gene matches.

This clonotype was seen repeatedly, ten times or more. This sequence joins TRBV7-2 and TRBJ1-2; D gene uncertain. CDR1 is SGHTA, CDR2 FQGNSA, per germline. The CDR3 is made up of 15 amino acids. The germline V and J ends were trimmed by 8 bases and 4 bases, with 20 bases remaining between them. The CDR3 bases are TGTGCCAGCGCCTCTCAGCTCTCGGATTTCTATGGCTACACCTTC. Protein product: CASASQLSDFYGYTF.

As regards this clonotype: A read error may be the cause here, since a much bigger clone is one base away. V and J are TRBV5-4 and TRBJ2-2; D possibly corresponds to TRBD2 (7 bases). Trimming took 0 bases from V and 6 from J, leaving 15 bases between them. In germline, CDR1 is SGHNT, CDR2 YYREEE (reference sequence). The CDR3 contains 16 residues. CDR3 nucleotides: TGTGCCAGCAGCTTGGCCGCGGGGGCCAACGCCGGGGAGCTGTTTTTT. Protein: CASSLAAGANAGELFF.